Shown below are 27 T cell receptor beta chains from a single sample sequenced in a study of shared clonotypes between healthy human individuals. The method was immunoSEQ multiplex PCR; TCRdb's version includes in-frame clones alone and lacks a portion of them. This table holds roughly 2.4 million clones, under 97% found once. Source material: naive CD4+ T cells sorted from blood. The subset denotes: CD45RA+ positively selected. The receptor source for this set is a man between 18 and 35 years old in good health.

V usage is TRBV7-9 and J usage is TRBJ2-7, with 14 bases lining up with TRBD2. Germline V gene lookup returns CDR1 SEHNR and CDR2 FQNEAQ (reference sequence). The CDR3 spans 16 residues. After removal of 5 bases from V and 1 base from J, the junction contained 4 bases not matched to a gene. DNA for the CDR3: TGTGCCAGCAGCGGGACTAGCGGGAGAGTTTCCTACGAGCAGTACTTC. Residues: CASSGTSGRVSYEQYF.

This clone came up once. Here the CDR3 reads CASSQTGPEYF. For the CDR3, the DNA is TGTGCCAGCAGCCAGACAGGACCGGAGTATTTT. The chain links TRBV11-2 to TRBJ2-3, with D maybe TRBD1 (6 bases). V was shortened by 5 bases and J by 13 bases, with 13 bases between the two germline ends. Germline V gives CDR1 SGHAT, CDR2 FQNNGV. The length of the CDR3 is 11 residues.

The V gene is TRBV6-5, the J gene TRBJ1-2; D not certain. This CDR3 has 16 residues. Trimming stripped 2 bases from V and 5 bases from J, with 18 bases between. Germline V gene sequence: CDR1 MNHEY, CDR2 SVGAGI. The CDR3 sequence: CASSYGEVGFGYGYTF. As DNA, the CDR3 is TGTGCCAGCAGTTACGGGGAGGTGGGTTTCGGATATGGCTACACCTTC.

The chain uses TRBV18 and TRBJ2-7, with D possibly TRBD2 on 6 matching bases. The CDR3 is made up of 15 amino acids. From germline, CDR1 is KGHSH and CDR2 LQKENI. The germline V and J ends were trimmed by 1 base and 1 base, with 11 bases remaining between them. CDR3 sequence reads: CASSPRGGESYEQYF. CDR3 nucleotides: TGTGCCAGCTCACCACGTGGAGGGGAATCCTACGAGCAGTACTTC.

The chain combines TRBV10-3 with TRBJ1-3; TRBD1 matches at 10 bases. Trimming cost V 5 bases and J 4 bases; bases outside gene matches: 5. The CDR3 has 15 residues. Germline V lookup: CDR1 ENHRY, CDR2 SYGVKD. The CDR3 DNA follows: TGTGCCATCAGTCTGGACAGGGGGACAGGAAACACCATATATTTT. Translation: CAISLDRGTGNTIYF.

The rearrangement links TRBV18 to TRBJ2-7; 10 bases line up with TRBD1. CDR1 is KGHSH, CDR2 LQKENI, per germline. The V gene end was trimmed by 6 bases and the J gene end by 3 bases; junction bases not matched to a gene: 5. The CDR3 extends over 14 amino acids. The CDR3 spells CASSGTGDLYEQYF. CDR3 DNA sequence: TGTGCCAGCTCCGGGACAGGGGATCTCTACGAGCAGTACTTC.

Comment on this clone: Mismatch with germline at one junction end may stem from a read error. The chain combines TRBV11-3 with TRBJ2-7, with D uncertain. Germline V gives CDR1 SGHNT, CDR2 YENEEA. This CDR3 region has 10 residues. CDR3 nucleotide sequence: TGTGCCAGCCGCTTCGGCGAGCAGTACTTC. Encoded protein: CASRFGEQYF.

V gene TRBV19 combines with J gene TRBJ1-3, with 9 bases lining up with TRBD1. This CDR3 region has 19 residues. J gave up 0 bases and V 6 bases, and 15 bases lay outside the gene matches. Germline lookup yields CDR1 LNHDA and CDR2 SQIVND (reference sequence). The CDR3 reads CASRTSGQGERSSGNTIYF. In DNA, the CDR3 is TGTGCCAGTAGGACATCGGGACAGGGTGAGAGGAGCTCTGGAAACACCATATATTTT. The full variable domain, its missing parts supplied by reference TRBV19 and TRBJ1-3, is DGGITQSPKYLFRKEGQNVTLSCEQNLNHDAMYWYRQDPGQGLRLIYYSQIVNDFQKGDIAEGYSVSREKKESFPLTVTSAQKNPTAFYLCASRTSGQGERSSGNTIYFGEGSWLTVV.

This clone was picked up one time. The CDR3 coding sequence is TGTGCCAGCTCACCAGGGCAGACTGCCCAAGAGACCCAGTACTTC. It translates to CASSPGQTAQETQYF. The rearrangement links TRBV18 to TRBJ2-5; D not certain. This CDR3 is 15 amino acids long. Germline CDR1 reads KGHSH; CDR2 reads LQKENI. The V end lost 2 bases, the J end lost 1 base, and 11 bases lay between the germline ends.

The J gene is TRBJ2-5, the V gene TRBV6-6; 9 bases agree with TRBD2. This CDR3 comprises 16 residues. Germline V CDR1 and CDR2: MNHNY, SVGAGI (reference sequence). The trim removed 2 bases at V and 5 bases at J, leaving 9 bases unmatched. The CDR3 bases are TGTGCCAGCAGTTACGGATCTAGCGGGATTGGGGAGACCCAGTACTTC. It yields the protein CASSYGSSGIGETQYF.

The V gene is TRBV29-1, the J gene TRBJ2-3; TRBD2 matches 7 bases. The V gene's germline CDR1 is SQVTM and CDR2 ANQGSEA. The CDR3 sequence is 13 residues long. Trimming took 4 bases from V and 6 from J; bases not matched to a gene: 7. CDR3 in amino acids: CSVAGLVADTQYF. CDR3 sequence (DNA): TGCAGCGTTGCAGGACTAGTGGCTGATACGCAGTATTTT.

The chain uses TRBV4-3 and TRBJ2-1, with 9 positions matching TRBD2. Germline loops: CDR1 LGHNA, CDR2 YSLEER. V lost 4 bases, J lost 5 bases, and 12 bases stayed unmatched. CDR3 size: 17 residues. Written as DNA, the CDR3 is TGCGCCAGCAGCCTCGAGGCCGGGACTAGCAGCAACAATGAGCAGTTCTTC. This translates into CASSLEAGTSSNNEQFF.

In its sample, this clone was seen once. Other nucleotide sequences from this sample produce the same CDR3. The chain carries TRBV18 and TRBJ2-7; the match to TRBD2 covers 7 bases. J lost 1 base, V lost 3 bases, and 3 bases had no gene match. This CDR3 is built from 14 residues. From germline, CDR1 is KGHSH and CDR2 LQKENI. CDR3 amino acids: CASSPTGGSYEQYF. The CDR3 nucleotides read TGTGCCAGCTCACCCACGGGGGGATCCTACGAGCAGTACTTC. The full variable domain, rest sourced from reference TRBV18 and TRBJ2-7, is NAGVMQNPRHLVRRRGQEARLRCSPMKGHSHVYWYRQLPEEGLKFMVYLQKENIIDESGMPKERFSAEFPKEGPSILRIQQVVRGDSAAYFCASSPTGGSYEQYFGPGTRLTVT.

CDR3 bases: TGTGCCAGCTCACCGAGCCGGGACATCCCCTACGAGCAGTACTTC. Amino acid sequence: CASSPSRDIPYEQYF. V gene TRBV18 combines with J gene TRBJ2-7, with D possibly being TRBD1 (6 bases). V was pared by 3 bases and J by 2 bases, with 14 bases between. CDR3 size: 15 residues. Per germline, CDR1 KGHSH and CDR2 LQKENI.

The J gene is TRBJ1-5, the V gene TRBV19; D is perhaps TRBD1 (5 bases). V was clipped by 5 bases and J by 5 bases, with 19 bases between them. This CDR3 is built from 16 residues. CDR1 is LNHDA, CDR2 SQIVND, per germline (reference sequence). The CDR3 DNA is TGTGCCAGTAGTCCCCCTTTCGCAGGGATGGATCAGCCCCAGCATTTT. Amino acids: CASSPPFAGMDQPQHF.

The CDR3 region has the DNA TGCGCCAGCAGCCGTGGACAGAACGGCTACACCTTC. Translation: CASSRGQNGYTF. The J gene is TRBJ1-2, the V gene TRBV5-1; D may be TRBD1 (6 bases). The CDR3 totals 12 residues. Germline V lookup: CDR1 SGHRS, CDR2 YFSETQ. V lost 4 bases, J lost 8 bases, and 12 bases lay in between. Full variable domain (rest looked up from reference TRBV5-1 and TRBJ1-2): KAGVTQTPRYLIKTRGQQVTLSCSPISGHRSVSWYQQTPGQGLQFLFEYFSETQRNKGNFPGRFSGRQFSNSRSEMNVSTLELGDSALYLCASSRGQNGYTFGSGTRLTVV.

This clone was seen only once. The chain has TRBV7-6 and TRBJ1-1; no firm D call. The CDR3 is 14 residues long. CDR1 is SGHVS and CDR2 is FNYEAQ in the germline V gene. V lost 5 bases and J 1 base, leaving 11 bases between the germline ends. The CDR3 region has the DNA TGTGCCAGCAGCAGTACAGCCACGAACACTGAAGCTTTCTTT. Its protein is CASSSTATNTEAFF.

This rearrangement joins TRBV6-1 to TRBJ2-3; TRBD2 matches 11 bases. The CDR3 totals 15 residues. Per germline, CDR1 MNHNS and CDR2 SASEGT. Unmatched junction bases numbered 10, after V lost 7 bases and J lost 7 bases. CDR3 DNA: TGTGCCAGCACAACTAGCGGGAGTATGCCATATACGCAGTATTTT. This codes for CASTTSGSMPYTQYF.

This chain links TRBV7-9 with TRBJ2-7, with a tentative D call TRBD1 (5 bases). The germline CDR1 and CDR2 sequences are SEHNR and FQNEAQ (reference sequence). V was trimmed by 1 base and J by 3 bases, leaving 13 bases between them. The CDR3 covers 15 residues. CDR3 amino acids: CASSLEAGLNYEQYF. CDR3 nucleotide sequence: TGTGCCAGCAGCTTAGAGGCAGGGCTTAACTACGAGCAGTACTTC.

J is TRBJ1-2 and V is TRBV28, with D unresolved. The germline V gene encodes CDR1 MDHEN and CDR2 SYDVKM. The CDR3 has 16 amino acids. V lost 6 bases to trimming and J lost 0 bases, with 17 bases between them. The CDR3 loop reads CASRPWFSSANYGYTF. Written as DNA, the CDR3 is TGTGCCAGCAGGCCATGGTTCTCCTCAGCTAACTATGGCTACACCTTC.

The genes are TRBV19 and TRBJ2-7; D gene uncertain. Germline V CDR1 and CDR2: LNHDA, SQIVND (reference sequence). The CDR3 extends over 15 amino acids. V lost 5 bases, J lost 2 bases, and 16 bases lay in between. CDR3 DNA: TGTGCCAGTAGTCCCGAGCGTCTAACTACCTACGAGCAGTACTTC. Translation gives CASSPERLTTYEQYF.

The chain joins TRBV2 to TRBJ2-5; 7 bases are a match to TRBD1. Germline V gene lookup returns CDR1 SNHLY and CDR2 FYNNEI. Trimming at V came to 6 bases and at J to 0 bases, leaving 4 bases not matched to a gene. The CDR3 has 14 residues. In nucleotides, the CDR3 is TGTGCCAGCAGCCCGGGACAGAACCAAGAGACCCAGTACTTC. It encodes CASSPGQNQETQYF.

In the case of this clone: The same CDR3 arises from other DNA sequences in this sample as well. Written as DNA, the CDR3 is TGTGCCAGCAGCCGACAGGGTAGCGAGACCCAGTACTTC. Its translation: CASSRQGSETQYF. The genes are TRBV5-4 and TRBJ2-5, with 7 positions matching TRBD1. The germline V gene has CDR1 SGHNT and CDR2 YYREEE (reference sequence). After removal of 4 bases from V and 5 bases from J, the junction contained 5 bases not matched to a gene. The CDR3 has 13 amino acids.

A remark on this clone: The identical CDR3 is also encoded by other nucleotide sequences in the sample. The rearrangement joins TRBV30 to TRBJ1-5; TRBD1 aligns across 7 bases. Germline-derived CDR1 and CDR2 are GTSNPN and SVGIG (reference sequence). V lost 3 bases and J lost 4; bases outside the gene matches: 3. The CDR3 is 13 amino acids. The CDR3 region has the DNA TGTGCCTGGAGCCCGACAGGGAATCAGCCCCAGCATTTT. Translated: CAWSPTGNQPQHF.

V is TRBV5-1 and J is TRBJ2-1; 7 positions match TRBD1. The CDR3 is 19 residues long. Trimming at V came to 9 bases and at J to 5 bases, leaving 26 bases not matched to a gene. Germline lookup yields CDR1 SGHRS and CDR2 YFSETQ. The chain's CDR3 is CATEFPGQRTSGLNNEQFF. The CDR3 DNA follows: TGCGCCACCGAATTTCCGGGACAGAGGACGTCCGGTCTTAACAATGAGCAGTTCTTC.

V usage is TRBV19 and J usage is TRBJ1-2; D unresolved. The CDR3 covers 13 residues. CDR1 LNHDA and CDR2 SQIVND come from the germline V gene (reference sequence). V lost 3 bases and J 12 bases, leaving 17 bases between the germline ends. The CDR3 coding sequence is TGTGCCAGTAGTATGATTGGGTTTTTCGGCGACACCTTC. Protein product: CASSMIGFFGDTF.

The V gene is TRBV7-2, the J gene TRBJ1-1; D unclear. Looked up from germline, CDR1 is SGHTA and CDR2 is FQGNSA. V gave up 1 base and J gave up 8 bases, with 11 bases separating them. CDR3 length equals 13 residues. CDR3 nucleotides: TGTGCCAGCAGCTTAGACTGGGCGGAGGAAGCTTTCTTT. It encodes CASSLDWAEEAFF.